This T cell receptor beta chain came from a study of T-cell reconstitution after alpha-beta-depleted transplantation in children. This clonotype was picked up many times. Preparation of the TCRbeta library involved a method that used unique molecular identifiers. TCRdb fed the PCR reads into MiXCR, producing one record per CDR3 protein. Of 90,000 to 95,000 distinct CDR3 sequences in the sample, more than 10% were seen once. The sequence came from a human donor who donated a stem cell graft to a child with inherited bone marrow failure. The specimen was PBMCs from the stem cell graft donor, collected from the stem cell graft.

The CDR3: CASSLRSRDEQFF. The CDR3 nucleotides read TGTGCCAGCAGCTTAAGGAGCCGGGATGAGCAGTTCTTC. The rearrangement links TRBV7-2 to TRBJ2-1, with D unclear. This CDR3 has 13 amino acids. Germline V lookup: CDR1 SGHTA, CDR2 FQGNSA. Trimming shortened V by 2 bases and J by 8 bases, and 10 bases separated the two germline ends.